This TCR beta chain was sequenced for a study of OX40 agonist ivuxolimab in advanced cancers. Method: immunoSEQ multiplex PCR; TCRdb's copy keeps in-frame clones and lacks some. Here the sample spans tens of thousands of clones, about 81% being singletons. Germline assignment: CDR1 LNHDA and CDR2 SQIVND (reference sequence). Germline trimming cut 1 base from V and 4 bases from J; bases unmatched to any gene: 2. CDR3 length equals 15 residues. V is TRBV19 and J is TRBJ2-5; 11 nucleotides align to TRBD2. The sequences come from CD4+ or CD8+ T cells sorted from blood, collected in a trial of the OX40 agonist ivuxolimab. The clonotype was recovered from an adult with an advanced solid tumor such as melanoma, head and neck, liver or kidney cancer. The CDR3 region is CASSIVTSGRETQYF. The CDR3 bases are TGTGCCAGTAGTATAGTAACTAGCGGGAGAGAGACCCAGTACTTC.